The rows below give T cell receptor beta chains drawn from one sample of a study of OX40 agonist ivuxolimab in advanced cancers. Produced via immunoSEQ multiplex PCR; TCRdb's table is partial and in-frame only. Here the sample spans 37,000 or so clones, 65% to 90% being singletons. Sequenced material: CD4+ or CD8+ T cells sorted from blood, taken in a trial of the OX40 agonist ivuxolimab. The receptors were sampled from an adult with an advanced solid tumor such as melanoma, head and neck, liver or kidney cancer. Each CDR3 is given with its conserved first and last residue. A D gene is named only where the DNA matches it firmly. The size entry is marked missing in some rows and otherwise reads once, few, many or a size class.

d_call j_call clone_size v_call cdr3_nt cdr3_aa
NA TRBJ2-7 NA TRBV10-3 TGTGCCATCAGTGAGGGACGGGAGCAGTACTTC CAISEGREQYF
NA TRBJ1-2 NA TRBV6-1 TGTGCCAGCAGTGATATCCCGGAGGGGTATGGCTACACCTTC CASSDIPEGYGYTF
NA TRBJ1-6 NA TRBV6-5 TGTGCCAGCAGTCTGCGACAGCAACTAACACCCCTCCACTTT CASSLRQQLTPLHF
NA TRBJ2-1 NA TRBV9 TGTGCCAGCAGCGTAGTCAATGAGCAGTTCTTC CASSVVNEQFF
NA TRBJ2-7 NA TRBV5-1 TGCGCCAGCAGCTTATATTACAGCGACATACCCTACGAGCAGTACTTC CASSLYYSDIPYEQYF
TRBD1 TRBJ2-7 NA TRBV7-2 TGTGCCAGCAGCTCTACAGGGGGCGGTACCCACGAGCAGTACTTC CASSSTGGGTHEQYF
NA TRBJ2-7 NA TRBV4-2 TGTGCCAGCAGCCAAGTGCACTGGGACGAGCAGTACTTC CASSQVHWDEQYF
TRBD2 TRBJ2-5 NA TRBV6-1 TGTGCCAGCGGACAAGTCGGGGGGTGGGAGACCCAGTACTTC CASGQVGGWETQYF
TRBD1 TRBJ2-1 NA TRBV5-1 TGCGCCAGCAGCTGGACAGGGGGTACAATCTTGAATGAGCAGTTCTTC CASSWTGGTILNEQFF
NA TRBJ2-5 NA TRBV5-5 TGTGCCAGCAGCTTCGATCCAAGTCAAGAGACCCAGTACTTC CASSFDPSQETQYF
TRBD2 TRBJ2-5 NA TRBV5-8 TGTGCCAGCAGCCCGGGACTAGCCGATGAAGAGACCCAGTACTTC CASSPGLADEETQYF
NA TRBJ2-3 NA TRBV7-9 TGTGCCAGCAGCTTAGGAGGCGGATTCACAGATACGCAGTATTTT CASSLGGGFTDTQYF
NA TRBJ1-2 NA TRBV5-6 TGTGCCAGCAGCTTGGTAGCAGGGAAAGCCTATGGCTACACCTTC CASSLVAGKAYGYTF
NA TRBJ1-4 NA TRBV5-5 TGTGCCAGCAGCTCAATGAACAGTGGAAAACTGTTTTTT CASSSMNSGKLFF
TRBD2 TRBJ2-1 NA TRBV5-1 TGCGCCAGCAGCTCCGGACTAGCGGGGGTTAATGAGCAGTTCTTC CASSSGLAGVNEQFF
NA TRBJ2-7 NA TRBV20-1 TGCAGTGTGGACGGCGGGCAGTACTTC CSVDGGQYF
NA TRBJ1-5 NA TRBV19 TGTGCCAGTAAGAAAGGGGGGGAGGATCAGCCCCAGCATTTT CASKKGGEDQPQHF
TRBD2 TRBJ2-2 NA TRBV30 TGTGCCTGGAGCGGGGGGGGCAACACCGGGGAGCTGTTTTTT CAWSGGGNTGELFF
NA TRBJ1-2 NA TRBV6-5 TGTGCCAGCAGTTACTCTGGGCCTGGGGGGTATGGCTACACCTTC CASSYSGPGGYGYTF
NA TRBJ1-4 NA TRBV7-2 TGTGCCAGCAGCTTAGGGGGGGCGGGAGGTGAAAAACTGTTTTTT CASSLGGAGGEKLFF
TRBD2 TRBJ2-3 NA TRBV7-2 TGTGCCAGCAGCTTGGTTAGCGGGGTAGCAGATACGCAGTATTTT CASSLVSGVADTQYF
TRBD2 TRBJ2-1 once TRBV10-1 TGCGCCAGCAGTGAGTCGGCTAGCGGGGAGAGCTCCTACAATGAGCAGTTCTTC CASSESASGESSYNEQFF
NA TRBJ2-4 few TRBV1 TGCACCAGCAGCCAAAGCCTTCCTCTCGGAATTCAGTACTTC CTSSQSLPLGIQYF
NA TRBJ2-3 NA TRBV5-1 TGCGCCAGCAGCGCCCCTAGCACAGATACGCAGTATTTT CASSAPSTDTQYF
TRBD2 TRBJ2-5 NA TRBV18 TGTGCCAGCTCGCTTACCACGGGGGGGCTTCAAGAGACCCAGTACTTC CASSLTTGGLQETQYF
NA TRBJ2-4 NA TRBV7-6 TGTGCCAGCAGCTTAGGCGGGGCGCCCAGGGGGGCCAAAAACATTCAGTACTTC CASSLGGAPRGAKNIQYF
NA TRBJ1-5 NA TRBV27 TGTGCCAGCAGTCGCCCGGGTGAGCCCCAGCATTTT CASSRPGEPQHF
TRBD1 TRBJ1-2 NA TRBV2 TGTGCCAGCAGGGCCGGGACAGGGGGCGCCTCTGGCTACACCTTC CASRAGTGGASGYTF
TRBD1 TRBJ1-2 NA TRBV7-9 TGTGCCAGCAGCCCAATTGACAGGGGCGGCTACACCTTC CASSPIDRGGYTF
TRBD1 TRBJ1-2 once TRBV28 TGTGCCAGCAGTTTAAGCAGGGGGGGCTATGGCTACACCTTC CASSLSRGGYGYTF
NA TRBJ1-1 NA TRBV6-5 TGTGCCAGCAGTTTCACAGGAAACACTGAAGCTTTCTTT CASSFTGNTEAFF
TRBD2 TRBJ2-7 NA TRBV6-6 TGTGCCAGCAGAATTCGGACTAGCGGGGTTTACGAGCAGTACTTC CASRIRTSGVYEQYF
NA TRBJ1-2 NA TRBV30 TGTGCCTGGACCTTACCGGGACGGGACTATGGCTACACCTTC CAWTLPGRDYGYTF
TRBD1 TRBJ1-5 NA TRBV6-6 TGTGCCAGCAGGGACCGAACAGGGGCCGGGAATCAGCCCCAGCATTTT CASRDRTGAGNQPQHF
NA TRBJ1-1 NA TRBV29-1 TGCAGCGTTGAAAGGCCAAGCACTGAAGCTTTCTTT CSVERPSTEAFF
TRBD2 TRBJ2-2 NA TRBV6-1 TGTGCCAGCAGAGGACTAGCGGCCTACACCGGGGAGCTGTTTTTT CASRGLAAYTGELFF
TRBD2 TRBJ2-7 NA TRBV19 TGTGCCAGTAGTACCTGGCGTAGCGGGGTGAACGAGCAGTACTTC CASSTWRSGVNEQYF
TRBD1 TRBJ1-1 once TRBV5-1 TGCGCCAGCAGCTTGGAGGGACAGGGGAACACTGAAGCTTTCTTT CASSLEGQGNTEAFF
NA TRBJ2-3 few TRBV12-5 TGTGCTAGTGGTTTGGCCAGGGAAGATACGCAGTATTTT CASGLAREDTQYF
NA TRBJ2-5 medium-sized TRBV4-3 TGCGCCAGCAGCCAAGGGCAAAGGACGGCAGAGACCCAGTACTTC CASSQGQRTAETQYF
NA TRBJ1-6 NA TRBV4-3 TGCGCCAGCAGCCAAGGGCAAACCTTAAGGTCACCCCTCCACTTT CASSQGQTLRSPLHF
NA TRBJ1-5 NA TRBV18 TGTGCCAGCTCACCGGATGGGTGGGGTTCCCAGCATTTT CASSPDGWGSQHF
NA TRBJ2-3 NA TRBV7-9 TGTGCCAGCAGCCCCGAAAGCGGGCACCCAGATACGCAGTATTTT CASSPESGHPDTQYF
NA TRBJ2-7 NA TRBV15 TGTGCCACCAGCAGAGATGTCGGGGCCCTCGAGCAGTACTTC CATSRDVGALEQYF
TRBD1 TRBJ1-1 NA TRBV29-1 TGCAGCGTAACAGGGGGCCTCGGTCCGGACACTGAAGCTTTCTTT CSVTGGLGPDTEAFF
TRBD1 TRBJ1-5 NA TRBV5-1 TGCGCCAGCAGCGAACGGGACAGTGATCAGCCCCAGCATTTT CASSERDSDQPQHF
TRBD2 TRBJ2-3 NA TRBV4-1 TGCGCCAGCAGCCAAGCCACGGGACTAGCGGGCGGGGGTACGCAGTATTTT CASSQATGLAGGGTQYF
NA TRBJ1-2 NA TRBV7-2 TGTGCCAGCAGCTTAAGTGCTGGACAGCTCTATGGCTACACCTTC CASSLSAGQLYGYTF
NA TRBJ1-1 NA TRBV14 TGTGCCAGCAGCCTCGGACAGCTCAACACTGAAGCTTTCTTT CASSLGQLNTEAFF